Listed here is a single T cell receptor (beta chain). Its antigen remains unknown. The CDR3 contains 17 residues. Germline values: CDR1 SNHLY, CDR2 FYNNEI. Trimming cost V 11 bases and J 1 base; bases outside gene matches: 17. TCRdb keeps only in-frame clones here, not all; method: immunoSEQ multiplex PCR. The sample holds about 37,000 clones, approximately 94% seen once. This sample was taken from a study of T cells in tuberculosis. Study-wide background: A South African cohort included IGRA-negative adolescents, latently infected IGRA-positive adolescents and adults with active tuberculosis. Study results and limitations: Classification accuracy was 87% (AUROC around 0.9) with the GMM-specific repertoire. Active tuberculosis TCR-alpha repertoires lay closer to GMM-specific TCRs than IGRA-negative controls, suggesting clonal expansion. The TCR-beta difference was not significant; alpha differences partly reflected length.

This rearrangement joins TRBV2 to TRBJ2-7; the match to TRBD1 covers 10 bases. What was sequenced was PBMCs. The TCR comes from a donor aged 10 to 29 with latent tuberculosis or without tuberculosis infection. Some clones in this sample may be carry-over from other donors' samples. The CDR3 DNA reads as TGTGCCCTTCACTCCCTCAGACAGGGGGCTATATCCTACGAGCAGTACTTC. It codes for CALHSLRQGAISYEQYF.